Listed below are T cell receptor beta chains from one sample, sequenced in a study of identical twins. TCRdb re-called the 5' RACE reads through MiXCR, storing one row per CDR3 protein. The table lists 400,000 to 500,000 distinct CDR3 sequences, over 11% of them singletons. The sample also formed part of further work on yellow fever vaccine responses in identical twins.

The sample consisted of CD4+ T cells sorted from blood. Receptors were obtained from a woman younger than 30 in good health. CDR3s include the opening cysteine and the closing phenylalanine or tryptophan. The D gene is left open where the match is weak. Clone size appears in some rows only: once, few, many, or a class for an expanded clone.

d_gene: NA
len: 14
abundance: NA
v_gene: TRBV11-2
j_gene: TRBJ2-2
CDR3nt: TGTGCCAGCAGCCCCAGGGATTTTCCCGGGGAGCTGTTTTTT
CDR3aa: CASSPRDFPGELFF

d_gene: NA
len: 15
abundance: few
v_gene: TRBV7-2
j_gene: TRBJ2-5
CDR3nt: TGTGCCAGCAGCTATGCCCAGGGGGGGCAAGAGACCCAGTACTTC
CDR3aa: CASSYAQGGQETQYF

d_gene: NA
len: 14
abundance: NA
v_gene: TRBV6-2/TRBV6-3
j_gene: TRBJ1-2
CDR3nt: TGTGCCAGCAGTTACGGGACCGACCACTATGGCTACACCTTC
CDR3aa: CASSYGTDHYGYTF

d_gene: TRBD2
len: 15
abundance: many
v_gene: TRBV4-3
j_gene: TRBJ2-1
CDR3nt: TGCGCCAGCAGCCAAGGACTAGCGGGCTACAATGAGCAGTTCTTC
CDR3aa: CASSQGLAGYNEQFF

d_gene: NA
len: 14
abundance: NA
v_gene: TRBV5-1
j_gene: TRBJ2-5
CDR3nt: TGCGCCAGCAGCGCCGGGACCAAGGAAGAGACCCAGTACTTC
CDR3aa: CASSAGTKEETQYF

d_gene: TRBD2
len: 16
abundance: NA
v_gene: TRBV7-3
j_gene: TRBJ2-3
CDR3nt: TGTGCCAGCAGCTTAATGCTAGCGGGGGGGACAGATACGCAGTATTTT
CDR3aa: CASSLMLAGGTDTQYF

d_gene: TRBD2
len: 17
abundance: NA
v_gene: TRBV7-2
j_gene: TRBJ2-2
CDR3nt: TGTGCCAGCGCGAGCGGGAGGGGAGGCTTACTGACCGGGGAGCTGTTTTTT
CDR3aa: CASASGRGGLLTGELFF

d_gene: NA
len: 13
abundance: few
v_gene: TRBV7-2
j_gene: TRBJ1-4
CDR3nt: TGTGCCAGCAGCTTGGGGCCTTATGAAAAACTGTTTTTT
CDR3aa: CASSLGPYEKLFF

d_gene: TRBD1
len: 14
abundance: NA
v_gene: TRBV20-1
j_gene: TRBJ1-1
CDR3nt: TGCAGTGTTCCCACGACAGGGTTGAACACTGAAGCTTTCTTT
CDR3aa: CSVPTTGLNTEAFF

d_gene: TRBD2
len: 16
abundance: NA
v_gene: TRBV12-3/TRBV12-4
j_gene: TRBJ2-2
CDR3nt: TGTGCCAGCAGTTTTCGGAAACTAGCGGGGGGGTTCGGGCTGTTTTTT
CDR3aa: CASSFRKLAGGFGLFF

d_gene: NA
len: 16
abundance: few
v_gene: TRBV5-5
j_gene: TRBJ2-2
CDR3nt: TGTGCCAGCAGCTTTTGGGCAGGGCCGAACACCGGGGAGCTGTTTTTT
CDR3aa: CASSFWAGPNTGELFF

d_gene: NA
len: 13
abundance: NA
v_gene: TRBV29-1
j_gene: TRBJ2-3
CDR3nt: TGCAGCGCCGTCTCCGGGGCCGGAGATACGCAGTATTTT
CDR3aa: CSAVSGAGDTQYF

d_gene: TRBD2
len: 18
abundance: NA
v_gene: TRBV12-3/TRBV12-4
j_gene: TRBJ2-3
CDR3nt: TGTGCCAGCAGTGTCCGAGGTTGGAGCGGGGGAATCACAGATACGCAGTATTTT
CDR3aa: CASSVRGWSGGITDTQYF

d_gene: TRBD2
len: 16
abundance: few
v_gene: TRBV20-1
j_gene: TRBJ2-3
CDR3nt: TGCAGTGCTCCAGCTTCTAGCGGGGGGGCAGCAGATACGCAGTATTTT
CDR3aa: CSAPASSGGAADTQYF

d_gene: NA
len: 12
abundance: many
v_gene: TRBV29-1
j_gene: TRBJ2-7
CDR3nt: TGCAGCGCCGCGGGGTTAGACAGCAAGCAGTACTTC
CDR3aa: CSAAGLDSKQYF

d_gene: NA
len: 16
abundance: NA
v_gene: TRBV5-6
j_gene: TRBJ2-3
CDR3nt: TGTGCCAGCAGCCCGGTGGGGCGGGCCGGCACAGATACGCAGTATTTT
CDR3aa: CASSPVGRAGTDTQYF